This T cell receptor (beta chain) was found in a study of a mutant IDH1 vaccine in newly diagnosed glioma. Study details: It was radiotherapy, temozolomide, or both that patients received previously, with most receiving both.

Points from the study as a whole: Top peripheral T cell clonotype shifts appeared unrelated to pseudoprogression.

Looked up from germline, CDR1 is LGHNT and CDR2 is FRNRAP. V gave up 3 bases and J gave up 1 base, with 6 bases separating them. The length of the CDR3 is 13 residues. Using immunoSEQ multiplex PCR, the repertoire was profiled, and TCRdb retains in-frame clones only, with some absent. The sample has more than 50,000 clones; around nine tenths are singletons. Note on this clone: Its target is unknown.

Time point reported: week 11, during vaccination. Each vaccine dose was 300 ug of mutant IDH1 20-mer peptide, with topical imiquimod. The TCR was taken from a middle-aged man with glioma. J is TRBJ1-1 and V is TRBV12-5; D call uncertain. The sequencing here drew on PBMCs, taken from a glioma patient whose treatment included an IDH1 peptide vaccine. The CDR3 region is CASGFEANTEAFF. The CDR3, as DNA: TGTGCTAGTGGTTTCGAGGCGAACACTGAAGCTTTCTTT.